The entry below describes one T cell receptor (beta chain). With V trimmed by 4 bases and J by 2 bases, 9 bases remained unmatched. The CDR3 extends over 17 amino acids. This entry is derived from a study of T-cell reconstitution after alpha-beta-depleted transplantation in children. Unique molecular identifiers were built into the TCRbeta library. TCRdb reanalysed the PCR reads using MiXCR and keeps one entry per CDR3 protein. The sample has some 200,000 distinct CDR3 sequences, about 9.6% seen once. The rearrangement joins TRBV12-3 or TRBV12-4 to TRBJ1-3; 9 positions match TRBD1. The starting material was PBMCs from the stem cell graft donor, obtained from the stem cell graft. This receptor was taken from a human donor who donated a stem cell graft to a child with SCID. In DNA, the CDR3 is TGTGCCAGCAGTTCCTCCCGGGACAGGGTCCCTGGAAACACCATATATTTT. Its translation is CASSSSRDRVPGNTIYF.